This TCR beta chain derives from a study of human CD4 T cells and Enterobacteriaceae. The memory gate held CD4+ cells that were not CD45RA+CCR7+CD95- naive cells, over 95% pure. Ex vivo total memory CD4+ samples were deeply sequenced, detecting one cell in 200,000. Data came from immunoSEQ multiplex PCR; TCRdb stores just in-frame clones and leaves some out. Counted here are tens of thousands of clones, approximately 84% occurring once; the ten biggest clones make up 1.5% to 2%. This CDR3 spans 15 amino acids. V was trimmed by 0 bases and J by 4 bases, leaving 13 bases between them. Germline V lookup: CDR1 SGHRS, CDR2 YFSETQ.

Sequencing used memory CD4+ T cells from blood. The genes are TRBV5-1 and TRBJ1-2; possible D gene TRBD1, 6 bases. The TCR was taken from a human donor in good health. DNA for the CDR3: TGCGCCAGCAGCTTGGAAATCGGGGGCGTCTATGGCTACACCTTC. Protein: CASSLEIGGVYGYTF.